The sequence of this T cell receptor (beta chain) was determined in a study of blood T cell repertoires in COVID-19. Background on the study: Material from acute and convalescent COVID-19 was sourced from the United States, Italy and Spain. From T cells, B-cell-depleted T cells, or PBMCs came the material, which was cDNA or gDNA.

The CDR3 consists of 12 residues. V lost 6 bases to trimming and J lost 6 bases; unmatched junction nucleotides: 3. Germline-derived CDR1 and CDR2 are SNHLY and FYNNEI. As processed by the authors: Cell counts per sample came from amplifying reference gene primers. Sequencing was performed with immunoSEQ multiplex PCR; in TCRdb, only in-frame clones are kept and a portion is missing. D and trimming come from the DNA, and the V and J calls and clone size come from that table. This table holds about 90,000 clones, around 94% found once. The rearrangement links TRBV2 to TRBJ1-2; the match to TRBD1 covers 8 bases. This receptor was taken from an older woman with active COVID-19. Sequencing was performed on peripheral blood. The CDR3, as DNA: TGTGCCAGCAGGACAGGGGAAAATGGCTACACCTTC. It translates to CASRTGENGYTF.